This T cell receptor (beta chain) was sequenced for a study of early stage breast cancer tumors. Whole-study context: About 70% of the 16 invasive tumors were ER+, PR+ and HER2-.

Produced via immunoSEQ multiplex PCR; TCRdb's table is partial and in-frame only. Of under 500 clones in the sample, over 60% are singletons; the top ten hold about 20%. Trimming shortened V by 4 bases and J by 6 bases, and 12 bases separated the two germline ends. CDR3 size: 13 residues. Per germline, CDR1 GTSNPN and CDR2 SVGIG (reference sequence). The receptor's source is a person in their forties with breast cancer. Sequences were obtained from normal breast tissue next to the tumor. The chain uses TRBV30 and TRBJ2-2; D is unclear. Here the CDR3 reads CAWNPRLPGELFF. CDR3 sequence (DNA): TGTGCCTGGAACCCCAGGCTTCCCGGGGAGCTGTTTTTT.